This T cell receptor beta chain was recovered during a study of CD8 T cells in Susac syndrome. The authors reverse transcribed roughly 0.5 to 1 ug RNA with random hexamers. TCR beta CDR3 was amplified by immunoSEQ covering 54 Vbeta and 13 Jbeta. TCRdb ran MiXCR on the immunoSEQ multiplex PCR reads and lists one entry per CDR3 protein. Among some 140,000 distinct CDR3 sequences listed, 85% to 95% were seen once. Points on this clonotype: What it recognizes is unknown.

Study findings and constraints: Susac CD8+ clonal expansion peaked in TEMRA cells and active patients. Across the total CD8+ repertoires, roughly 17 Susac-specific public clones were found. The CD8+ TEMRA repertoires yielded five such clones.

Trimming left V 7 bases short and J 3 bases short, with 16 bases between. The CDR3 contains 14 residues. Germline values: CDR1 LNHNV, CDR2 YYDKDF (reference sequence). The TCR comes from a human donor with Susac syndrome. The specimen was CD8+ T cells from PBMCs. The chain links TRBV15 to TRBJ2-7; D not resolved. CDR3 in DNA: TGTGCCACCACCAACCGATCGAAGTTCTACGAGCAGTACTTC. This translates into CATTNRSKFYEQYF.